The source of this T cell receptor beta chain is a study of T cell responses to AZD1222 COVID-19 vaccine (dated by TCRdb to about 2021). As for the study more broadly: Because spike-specific TCR depth and breadth did not differ between the two schedules, AZD1222 recipients who got a second dose at roughly 4 weeks were pooled with those who got a second dose at roughly 12 weeks. A total of around 240 trial participants underwent TCR sequencing, of whom some 210 received two doses of AZD1222 and about 25 received two doses of the MenACWY control vaccine. Trial participants were enrolled by age into subgroups of 18-55, 56-69 and 70-plus years, and about 150, 27 and 61 TCR-sequenced participants, respectively, were included in these subgroups.

The CDR3 regions of human TCRbeta chains were analyzed by immunosequencing. The study's own analysis went as follows. TCRs in the repertoires were compared against a reference library of SARS-CoV-2-specific TCRs that had been generated with the MIRA antigen-specificity platform. Breadth meant the fraction of unique TCRs that were SARS-CoV-2-associated, whereas depth meant the fraction of total T cells that were SARS-CoV-2-associated. Using the MIRA data, every spike-specific TCR was mapped to the spike region that the TCR reacted to and assigned to either a CD4 or a CD8 class. Log10-transformed breadth and depth values were compared by one-way ANOVA with Sidak's multiple comparisons tests. TCRdb retrieved this table from immuneACCESS and kept in-frame rearrangements only. Not all clones are present; in checked studies, unresolved V genes account for under half, and no reason is known for the remainder. The DNA gave D and trimming, while V, J and clone size come from that table. The sample table contains under 200,000 clones; only one count was recorded for around 92% of them. The ten largest clonotypes hold 1% to 1.5% of the sample.

The CDR3 spans 14 residues, from the cysteine through the phenylalanine. The sequence is cut down to CDR3 DNA, 42 bases in frame from base 1. From the germline V gene, CDR1 is SGDLS and CDR2 is YYNGEE. V is cut by 3 bases and J by 4 bases, and the space between the germline ends is 11 bases. Study-wide conclusions, independent of this receptor: Reportedly, almost half of the unique spike-specific TCRs recognized epitopes lying outside the regions that are mutated in the B.1.351 and B.1.1.7 variants. Participants were mostly white British and included more females than males, and it was suggested by the authors that clonal diversity may have been underestimated. After two AZD1222 doses, both the breadth and the depth of spike-specific TCRs were significantly higher than at day 0 and than in MenACWY recipients. Conclusions about previously exposed vaccinees are limited, since just 5 or 6 AZD1222 recipients were seropositive for SARS-CoV-2 at baseline. Vaccine-associated CD4 TCRs spanned the whole spike protein, with dominant responses in regions 160-218 and 743-854. Because no day 14 peak-response samples were available, repertoires were characterized only after the peak T cell response. The 56-69-year group was small, and its depth increase did not reach significance, likely because of low power.

Reading the label with the study, this specimen's time point is: baseline before first vaccination. The vaccinee samples were drawn from two UK trials, COV001 and COV002, one of which was a single-blind randomized controlled phase 2/3 trial testing AZD1222 (ChAdOx1 nCoV-19) in healthy adults. Trial participant PBMC samples were collected at day 0 and day 28 after the second dose for TCRbeta chain sequencing. The table lists this clone with a count of one. Its binding antigen is unknown. There are no base qualities to consult, and no much larger clone falls within one base. The chain employs TRBV9 and TRBJ1-3; the D gene is possibly TRBD1, with 5 bases matching. The receptor was isolated from an adult in good health. Sequences were derived from peripheral blood, sampled on day 0 of AZD1222 vaccination. The sequence in DNA is TGTGCCAGCAGCGAGGGGCCGGGGGGAAACACCATATATTTT. Translated, this is CASSEGPGGNTIYF. Reference TRBV9 and TRBJ1-3 genes cover what lies past the CDR3, so the full variable domain is DSGVTQTPKHLITATGQRVTLRCSPRSGDLSVYWYQQSLDQGLQFLIQYYNGEERAKGNILERFSAQQFPDLHSELNLSSLELGDSALYFCASSEGPGGNTIYFGEGSWLTVV.